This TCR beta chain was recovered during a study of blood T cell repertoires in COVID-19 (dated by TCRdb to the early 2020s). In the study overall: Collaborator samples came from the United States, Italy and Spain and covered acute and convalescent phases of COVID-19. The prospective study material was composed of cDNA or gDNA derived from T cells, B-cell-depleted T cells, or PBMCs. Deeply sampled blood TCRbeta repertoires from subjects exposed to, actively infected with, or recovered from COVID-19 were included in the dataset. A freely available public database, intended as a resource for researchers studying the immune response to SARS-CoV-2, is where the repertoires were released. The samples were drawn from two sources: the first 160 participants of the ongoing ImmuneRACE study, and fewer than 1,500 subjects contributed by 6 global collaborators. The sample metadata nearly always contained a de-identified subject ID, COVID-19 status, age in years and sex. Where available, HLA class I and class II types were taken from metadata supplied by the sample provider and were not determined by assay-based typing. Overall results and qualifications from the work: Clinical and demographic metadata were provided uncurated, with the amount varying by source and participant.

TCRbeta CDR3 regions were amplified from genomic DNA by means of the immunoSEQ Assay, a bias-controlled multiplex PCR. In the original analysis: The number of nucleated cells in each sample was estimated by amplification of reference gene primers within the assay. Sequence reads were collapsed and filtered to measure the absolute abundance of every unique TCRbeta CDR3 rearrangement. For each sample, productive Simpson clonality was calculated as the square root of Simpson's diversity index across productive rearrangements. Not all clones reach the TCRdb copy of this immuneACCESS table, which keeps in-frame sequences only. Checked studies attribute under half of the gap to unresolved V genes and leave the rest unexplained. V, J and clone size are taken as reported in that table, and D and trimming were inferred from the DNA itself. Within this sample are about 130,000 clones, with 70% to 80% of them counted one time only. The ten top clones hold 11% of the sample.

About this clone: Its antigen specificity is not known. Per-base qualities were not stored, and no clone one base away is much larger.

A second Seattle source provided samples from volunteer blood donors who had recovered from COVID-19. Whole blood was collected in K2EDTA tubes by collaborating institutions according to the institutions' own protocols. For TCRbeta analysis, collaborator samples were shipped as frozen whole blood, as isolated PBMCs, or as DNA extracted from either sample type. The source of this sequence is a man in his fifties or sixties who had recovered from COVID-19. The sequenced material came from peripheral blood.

The DNA sequence is TGTGCCAGCAGCTTAGACCAGGTGGATACCGGGGAGCTGTTTTTT. Its translation reads: CASSLDQVDTGELFF. The rearranged chain carries TRBV7-9 and TRBJ2-2; no D segment can be confidently identified. As encoded in the germline V gene (reference sequence), CDR1 is SEHNR while CDR2 is FQNEAQ. At the junction V is shortened by 1 base and J by 5 bases, with 11 bases in between. Including cysteine and phenylalanine, the CDR3 has 15 amino acids. Only the CDR3 DNA is retained, 45 bases long and in frame from the first base.